Many counts were recorded for the clone carrying this TCR beta chain. Germline V gene data show CDR1 as LNHNV and CDR2 as YYDKDF (reference sequence). The CDR3 consists of 16 residues. With 1 base removed from V and 4 bases from J, the gap between germline ends came to 13 bases. This sample was included in a study of spatial heterogeneity in lung cancer. The wider study: Sequence detection consistently recorded a greater number of beta-chain than alpha-chain sequences.

Unique molecular identifiers, one per molecule, were present on every TCR cDNA molecule. TCRdb used MiXCR to reprocess the 5' RACE reads, holding one entry per CDR3 protein. The table includes about 14,000 distinct CDR3 sequences, 9.5% to 13% detected once. This sample's time point: sample taken at primary tumor resection. The study sequenced unsorted whole RNA from tumor, nontumor lung or frozen PBMC. The sequence derives from a male donor with early-stage non-small cell lung cancer. This chain links TRBV15 with TRBJ2-2; D is undetermined. The sequencing here drew on PBMCs, taken at surgery. The CDR3 reads CATSRAERMRTGELFF. The CDR3 DNA reads as TGTGCCACCAGCAGAGCGGAGAGGATGCGCACCGGGGAGCTGTTTTTT.